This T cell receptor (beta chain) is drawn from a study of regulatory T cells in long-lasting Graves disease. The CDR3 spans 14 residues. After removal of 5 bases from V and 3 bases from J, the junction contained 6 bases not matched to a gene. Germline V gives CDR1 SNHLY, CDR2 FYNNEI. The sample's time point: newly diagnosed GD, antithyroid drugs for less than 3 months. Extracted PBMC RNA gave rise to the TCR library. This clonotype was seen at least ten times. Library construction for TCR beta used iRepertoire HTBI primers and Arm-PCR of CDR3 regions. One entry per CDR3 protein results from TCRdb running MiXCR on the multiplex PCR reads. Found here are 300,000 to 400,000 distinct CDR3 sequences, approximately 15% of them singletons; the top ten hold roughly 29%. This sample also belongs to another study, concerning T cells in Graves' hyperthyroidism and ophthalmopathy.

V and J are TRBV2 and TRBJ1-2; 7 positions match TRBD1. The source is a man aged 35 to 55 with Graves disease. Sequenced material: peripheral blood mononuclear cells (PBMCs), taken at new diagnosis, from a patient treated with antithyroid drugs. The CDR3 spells CASSSRGSYYGYTF. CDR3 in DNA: TGTGCCAGCAGTTCCAGGGGGTCCTACTATGGCTACACCTTC.